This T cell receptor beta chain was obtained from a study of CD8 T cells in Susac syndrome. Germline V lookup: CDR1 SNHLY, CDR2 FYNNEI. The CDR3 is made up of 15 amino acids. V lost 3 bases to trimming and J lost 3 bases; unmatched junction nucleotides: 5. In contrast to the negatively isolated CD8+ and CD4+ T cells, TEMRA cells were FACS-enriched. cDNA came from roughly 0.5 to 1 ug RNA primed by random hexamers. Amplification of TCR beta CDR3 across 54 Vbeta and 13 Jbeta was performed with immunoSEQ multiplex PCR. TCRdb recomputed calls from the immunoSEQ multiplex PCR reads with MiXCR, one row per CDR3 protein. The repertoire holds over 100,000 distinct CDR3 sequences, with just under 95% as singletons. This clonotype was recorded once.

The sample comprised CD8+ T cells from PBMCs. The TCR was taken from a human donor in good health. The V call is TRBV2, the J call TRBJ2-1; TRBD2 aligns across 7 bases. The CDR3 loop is CASSDRGRGYNEQFF. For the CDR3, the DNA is TGTGCCAGCAGTGATCGTGGGAGGGGCTACAATGAGCAGTTCTTC.